This paragraph covers one T cell receptor beta chain sequence. Germline V gives CDR1 DFQATT, CDR2 SNEGSKA (reference sequence). There are 15 residues in the CDR3. V was shortened by 5 bases and J by 5 bases, with 21 bases between the two germline ends. The data derive from a study of blood T cells in healthy people across ages. PCR was performed a second time for about 6 to 12 cycles using a sample-barcoded 5' primer and a J-beta primer mix. TCRdb processed the 5' RACE reads anew with MiXCR; each CDR3 protein has one entry. The sample has 500,000 to 650,000 distinct CDR3 sequences, roughly a quarter seen once. The sample was also reused in another study, on T cells of mothers and their children.

The TCR sequence derives from a boy under 10 years old in good health. The chain couples TRBV20-1 to TRBJ2-5, with D possibly TRBD1 on 6 matching bases. Sequencing was done on a sample of blood. This CDR3 reads CSAGQDTGIRETQYF. Here the CDR3 DNA reads TGCAGTGCTGGGCAGGACACAGGGATCCGGGAGACCCAGTACTTC.